The 5 T cell receptor beta chains in this list originate from one sample, sequenced in a study of human T cells and chemical hapten exposure. Time point of the sample: patch test 1, 2 weeks after DPC sensitization. The treatment here: therapeutic diphenylcyclopropenone sensitization with weekly scalp DPC. In TCRdb, the RACE reads were re-called with MiXCR into one record per CDR3 protein. The sample records 150,000 to 200,000 distinct CDR3 sequences, 20% to 25% being singletons. The sample here was whole blood, taken in connection with sensitization to the hapten diphenylcyclopropenone (DPC). These TCRs come from a woman between 50 and 59 years old with alopecia areata. Some clones in this sample may be carry-over from other donors' samples.

This clonotype was picked up many times. The V gene is TRBV29-1, the J gene TRBJ2-3; D might be TRBD1 (6 bases). Germline assignment: CDR1 SQVTM and CDR2 ANQGSEA. CDR3 length: 14 amino acids. Deletions cut 6 bases from V and 4 bases from J, with 17 bases between. CDR3 nucleotides: TGCAGCGTAGCACCCCAGGGGTTCGCAGATACGCAGTATTTT. This sequence encodes CSVAPQGFADTQYF.

The chain joins TRBV7-9 to TRBJ2-7, with 9 bases that match TRBD1. The CDR3 consists of 16 residues. Unmatched junction bases numbered 12, after V lost 5 bases and J lost 4 bases. The V gene's germline CDR1 is SEHNR and CDR2 FQNEAQ (reference sequence). The CDR3 nucleotides are TGTGCCAGCAGCCTGGGCGCCGGGACAGGGAAATACGAGCAGTACTTC. Translating it yields CASSLGAGTGKYEQYF.

The chain has TRBV29-1 and TRBJ2-4, with D maybe TRBD1 (5 bases). Trimming cost V 6 bases and J 7 bases, with 10 bases left between them. The CDR3 totals 11 residues. Germline V gene lookup returns CDR1 SQVTM and CDR2 ANQGSEA. CDR3 in DNA: TGCAGCGTGGACATCTCTAACATTCAGTACTTC. This codes for CSVDISNIQYF.

The V and J genes are TRBV29-1 and TRBJ1-2; TRBD1 aligns across 8 bases. The germline CDR1 and CDR2 sequences are SQVTM and ANQGSEA. The CDR3 extends over 12 amino acids. V shed 8 bases and J 3 bases; nucleotides not matched to a gene: 5. CDR3 region: CSMGTGDYGYTF. The CDR3 DNA is TGCAGCATGGGGACAGGCGACTATGGCTACACCTTC.

The chain is built from TRBV7-9 and TRBJ2-7; perhaps TRBD1 as D (6 bases). Trimming pared 4 bases from V and 5 bases from J, leaving 18 bases between. The CDR3 length is 15 residues. Germline CDR1 SEHNR, CDR2 FQNEAQ (reference sequence). CDR3 in amino acids: CASSSQGVGAHEQYF. In nucleotides, the CDR3 is TGTGCCAGCAGCTCACAGGGAGTTGGGGCCCACGAGCAGTACTTC.